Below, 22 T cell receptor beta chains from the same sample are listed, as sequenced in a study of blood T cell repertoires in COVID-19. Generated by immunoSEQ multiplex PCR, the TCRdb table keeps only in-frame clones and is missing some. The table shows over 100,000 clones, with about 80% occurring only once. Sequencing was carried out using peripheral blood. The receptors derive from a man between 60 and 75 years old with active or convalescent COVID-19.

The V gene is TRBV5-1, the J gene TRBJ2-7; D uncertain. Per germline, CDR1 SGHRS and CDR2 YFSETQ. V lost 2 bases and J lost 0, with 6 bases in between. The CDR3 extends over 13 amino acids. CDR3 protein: CASSLYSSYEQYF. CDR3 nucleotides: TGCGCCAGCAGCTTATACAGCTCCTACGAGCAGTACTTC.

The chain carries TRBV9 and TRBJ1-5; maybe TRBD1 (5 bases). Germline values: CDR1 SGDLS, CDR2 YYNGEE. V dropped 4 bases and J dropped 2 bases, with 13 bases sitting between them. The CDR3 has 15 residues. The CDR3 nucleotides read TGTGCCAGCAGCCGGGGGGATTTGGGCAATCAGCCCCAGCATTTT. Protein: CASSRGDLGNQPQHF.

CDR3 region: CASSISLAYEQYF. DNA for the CDR3: TGTGCCAGCAGTATAAGCTTAGCCTACGAGCAGTACTTC. The rearrangement uses TRBV6-5 and TRBJ2-7; the D is unclear. CDR3 length: 13 amino acids. The V end was cut by 5 bases, the J end by 2 bases, with 10 bases between. CDR1 and CDR2 from the germline V gene are MNHEY and SVGAGI.

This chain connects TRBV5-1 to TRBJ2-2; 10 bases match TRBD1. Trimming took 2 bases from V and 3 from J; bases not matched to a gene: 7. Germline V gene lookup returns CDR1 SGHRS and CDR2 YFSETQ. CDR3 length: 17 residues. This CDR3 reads CASSLARTGGDTGELFF. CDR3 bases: TGCGCCAGCAGCTTAGCGCGGACAGGGGGTGACACCGGGGAGCTGTTTTTT.

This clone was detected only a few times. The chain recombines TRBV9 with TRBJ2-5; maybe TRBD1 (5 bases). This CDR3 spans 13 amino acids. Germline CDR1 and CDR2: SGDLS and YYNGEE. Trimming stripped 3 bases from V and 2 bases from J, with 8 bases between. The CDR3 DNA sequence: TGTGCCAGCAGCGGGCCAGGGCAAGAGACCCAGTACTTC. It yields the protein CASSGPGQETQYF.

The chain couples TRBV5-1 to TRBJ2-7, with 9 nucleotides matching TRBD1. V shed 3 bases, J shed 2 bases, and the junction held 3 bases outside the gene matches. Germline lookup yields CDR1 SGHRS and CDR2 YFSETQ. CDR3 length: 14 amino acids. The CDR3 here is CASSSGTGTYEQYF. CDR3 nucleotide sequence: TGCGCCAGCAGCTCCGGGACAGGGACCTACGAGCAGTACTTC.

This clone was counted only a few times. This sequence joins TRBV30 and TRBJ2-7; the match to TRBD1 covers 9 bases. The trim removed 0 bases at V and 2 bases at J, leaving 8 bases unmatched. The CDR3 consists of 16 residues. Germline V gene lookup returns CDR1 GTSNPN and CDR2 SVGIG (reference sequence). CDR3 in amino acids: CAWSVGTGPRTYEQYF. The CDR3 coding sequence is TGTGCCTGGAGTGTAGGGACAGGGCCCCGCACCTACGAGCAGTACTTC.

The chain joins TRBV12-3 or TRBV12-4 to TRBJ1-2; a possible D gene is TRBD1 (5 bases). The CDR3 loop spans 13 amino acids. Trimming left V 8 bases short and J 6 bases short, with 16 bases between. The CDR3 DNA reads TGTGCCAGCCTAGAAAACCCAGGGCATGGCTACACCTTC. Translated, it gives CASLENPGHGYTF.

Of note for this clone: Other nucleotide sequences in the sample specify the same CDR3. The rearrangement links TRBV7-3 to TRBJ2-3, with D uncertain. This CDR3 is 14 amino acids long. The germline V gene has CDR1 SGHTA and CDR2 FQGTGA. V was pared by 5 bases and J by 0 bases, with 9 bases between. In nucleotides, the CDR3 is TGTGCCAGCAGCCTTTTCTCTAGCACAGATACGCAGTATTTT. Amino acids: CASSLFSSTDTQYF.

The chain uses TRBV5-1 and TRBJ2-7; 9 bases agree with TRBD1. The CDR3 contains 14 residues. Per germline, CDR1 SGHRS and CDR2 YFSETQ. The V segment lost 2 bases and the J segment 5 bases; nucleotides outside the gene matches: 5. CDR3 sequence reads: CASSFTGGANEQYF. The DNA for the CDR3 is TGCGCCAGCAGCTTTACAGGGGGCGCGAACGAGCAGTACTTC.

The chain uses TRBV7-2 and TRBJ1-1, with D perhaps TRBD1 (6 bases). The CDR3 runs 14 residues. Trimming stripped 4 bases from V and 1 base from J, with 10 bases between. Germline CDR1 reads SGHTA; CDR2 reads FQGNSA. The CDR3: CASSSIRGNTEAFF. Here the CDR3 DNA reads TGTGCCAGCAGCTCCATCAGGGGGAACACTGAAGCTTTCTTT.

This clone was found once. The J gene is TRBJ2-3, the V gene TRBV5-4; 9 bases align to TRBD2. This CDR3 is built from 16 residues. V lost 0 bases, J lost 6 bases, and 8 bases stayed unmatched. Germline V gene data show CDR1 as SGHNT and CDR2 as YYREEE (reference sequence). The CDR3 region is CASSLEASGITDTQYF. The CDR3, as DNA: TGTGCCAGCAGCTTGGAGGCTAGCGGGATAACGGATACGCAGTATTTT.

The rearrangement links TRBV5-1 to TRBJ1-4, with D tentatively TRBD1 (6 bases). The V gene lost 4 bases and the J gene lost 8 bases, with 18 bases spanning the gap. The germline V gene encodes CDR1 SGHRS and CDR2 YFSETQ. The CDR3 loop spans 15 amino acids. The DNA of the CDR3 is TGCGCCAGCAGCCCGGGGCGGGGGGCTCTAGAAAAACTGTTTTTT. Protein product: CASSPGRGALEKLFF.

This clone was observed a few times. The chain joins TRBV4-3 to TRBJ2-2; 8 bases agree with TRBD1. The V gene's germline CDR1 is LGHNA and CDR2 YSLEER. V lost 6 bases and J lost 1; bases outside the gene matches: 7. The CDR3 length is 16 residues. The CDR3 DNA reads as TGCGCCAGCAGTCCCTCCACAGGGGGGAACACCGGGGAGCTGTTTTTT. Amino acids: CASSPSTGGNTGELFF.

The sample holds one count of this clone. DNA for the CDR3: TGTGCCATCAGTGTTACCGGGACTAGCGGGGCGAACACCGGGGAGCTGTTTTTT. Residues: CAISVTGTSGANTGELFF. The chain is built from TRBV10-3 and TRBJ2-2, with 13 positions matching TRBD2. The CDR3 has 18 amino acids. CDR1 ENHRY and CDR2 SYGVKD come from the germline V gene. The V segment lost 4 bases and the J segment 0 bases; nucleotides outside the gene matches: 5.

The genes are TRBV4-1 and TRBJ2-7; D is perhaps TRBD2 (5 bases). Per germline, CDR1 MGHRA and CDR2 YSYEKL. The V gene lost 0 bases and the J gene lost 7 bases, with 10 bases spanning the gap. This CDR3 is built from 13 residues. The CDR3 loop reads CASSQDRGREQYF. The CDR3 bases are TGCGCCAGCAGCCAAGATCGGGGTCGTGAGCAGTACTTC.

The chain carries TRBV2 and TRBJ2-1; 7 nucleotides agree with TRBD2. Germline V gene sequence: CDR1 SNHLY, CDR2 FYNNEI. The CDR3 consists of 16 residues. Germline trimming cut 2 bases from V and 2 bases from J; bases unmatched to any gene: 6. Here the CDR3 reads CASSERGLPTYNEQFF. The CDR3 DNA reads TGTGCCAGCAGTGAAAGGGGACTACCTACCTACAATGAGCAGTTCTTC.

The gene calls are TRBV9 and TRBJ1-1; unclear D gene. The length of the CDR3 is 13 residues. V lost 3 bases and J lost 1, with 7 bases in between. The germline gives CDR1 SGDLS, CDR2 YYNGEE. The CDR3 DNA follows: TGTGCCAGCAGCGCCGGTGGGAACACTGAAGCTTTCTTT. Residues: CASSAGGNTEAFF. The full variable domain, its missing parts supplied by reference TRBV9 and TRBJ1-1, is DSGVTQTPKHLITATGQRVTLRCSPRSGDLSVYWYQQSLDQGLQFLIQYYNGEERAKGNILERFSAQQFPDLHSELNLSSLELGDSALYFCASSAGGNTEAFFGQGTRLTVV.

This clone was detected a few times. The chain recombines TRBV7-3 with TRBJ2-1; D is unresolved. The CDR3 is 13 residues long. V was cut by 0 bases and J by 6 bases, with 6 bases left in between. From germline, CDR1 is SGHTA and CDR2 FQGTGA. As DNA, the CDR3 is TGTGCCAGCAGCTTAACGGGCAGCAATGAGCAGTTCTTC. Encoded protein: CASSLTGSNEQFF. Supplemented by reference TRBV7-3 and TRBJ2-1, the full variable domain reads GAGVSQTPSNKVTEKGKYVELRCDPISGHTALYWYRQSLGQGPEFLIYFQGTGAADDSGLPNDRFFAVRPEGSVSTLKIQRTERGDSAVYLCASSLTGSNEQFFGPGTRLTVL.

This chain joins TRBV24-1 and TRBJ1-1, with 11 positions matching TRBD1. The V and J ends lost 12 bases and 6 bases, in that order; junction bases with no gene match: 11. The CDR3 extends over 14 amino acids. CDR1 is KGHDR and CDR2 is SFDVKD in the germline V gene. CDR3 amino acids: CAPRTGGLSAEAFF. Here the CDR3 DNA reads TGTGCCCCCCGGACAGGGGGCTTGAGTGCTGAAGCTTTCTTT.

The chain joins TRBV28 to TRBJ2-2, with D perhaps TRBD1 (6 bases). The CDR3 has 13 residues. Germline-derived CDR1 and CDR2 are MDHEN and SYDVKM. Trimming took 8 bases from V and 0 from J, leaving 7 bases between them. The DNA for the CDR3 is TGTGCCAGCCGGACAGCGAACACCGGGGAGCTGTTTTTT. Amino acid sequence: CASRTANTGELFF.

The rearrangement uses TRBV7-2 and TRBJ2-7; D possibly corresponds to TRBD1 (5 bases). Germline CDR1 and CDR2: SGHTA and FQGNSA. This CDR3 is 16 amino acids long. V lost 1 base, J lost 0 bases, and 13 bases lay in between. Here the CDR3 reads CASSLEDTFSSYEQYF. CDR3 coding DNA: TGTGCCAGCAGCTTAGAGGACACATTCAGCTCCTACGAGCAGTACTTC.